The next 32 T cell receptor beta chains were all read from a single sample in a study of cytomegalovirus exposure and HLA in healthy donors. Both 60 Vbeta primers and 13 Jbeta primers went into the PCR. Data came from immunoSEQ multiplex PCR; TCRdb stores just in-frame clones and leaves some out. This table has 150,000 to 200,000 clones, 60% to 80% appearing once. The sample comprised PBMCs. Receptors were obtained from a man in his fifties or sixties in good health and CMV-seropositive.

The CDR3 is CASSSPGTIGDTIYF. The CDR3 nucleotides are TGTGCCAGCAGTTCCCCGGGGACAATAGGGGACACCATATATTTT. The J gene is TRBJ1-3, the V gene TRBV28; tentatively, D is TRBD1 (6 bases). The ends were cut back, 4 bases at V and 8 bases at J, with 18 bases in the middle. The V gene's germline CDR1 is MDHEN and CDR2 SYDVKM. This CDR3 has 15 amino acids. Supplemented by reference TRBV28 and TRBJ1-3, the full variable domain reads DVKVTQSSRYLVKRTGEKVFLECVQDMDHENMFWYRQDPGLGLRLIYFSYDVKMKEKGDIPEGYSVSREKKERFSLILESASTNQTSMYLCASSSPGTIGDTIYFGEGSWLTVV.

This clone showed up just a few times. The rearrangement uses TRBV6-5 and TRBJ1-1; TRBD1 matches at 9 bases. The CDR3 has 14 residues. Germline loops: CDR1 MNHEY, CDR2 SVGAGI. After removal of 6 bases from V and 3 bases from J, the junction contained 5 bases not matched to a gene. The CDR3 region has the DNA TGTGCCAGCAGCCACAGGACAGGGGACACTGAAGCTTTCTTT. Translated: CASSHRTGDTEAFF.

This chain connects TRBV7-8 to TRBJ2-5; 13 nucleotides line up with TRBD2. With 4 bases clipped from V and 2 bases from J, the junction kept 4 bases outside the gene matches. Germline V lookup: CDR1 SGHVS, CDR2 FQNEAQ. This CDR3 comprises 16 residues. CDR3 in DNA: TGTGCCAGCAGCTCACTAGCGGGGGGGACACAAGAGACCCAGTACTTC. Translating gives CASSSLAGGTQETQYF. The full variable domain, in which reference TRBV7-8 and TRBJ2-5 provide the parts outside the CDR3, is GAGVSQSPRYKVAKRGQDVALRCDPISGHVSLFWYQQALGQGPEFLTYFQNEAQLDKSGLPSDRFFAERPEGSVSTLKIQRTQQEDSAVYLCASSSLAGGTQETQYFGPGTRLLVL.

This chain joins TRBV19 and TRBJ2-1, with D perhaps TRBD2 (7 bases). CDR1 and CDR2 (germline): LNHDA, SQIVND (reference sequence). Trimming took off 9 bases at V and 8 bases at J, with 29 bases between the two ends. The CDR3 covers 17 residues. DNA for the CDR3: TGTGCCAGAAAACTCATTCAAGGGGGGGTCGATTTGGATGAGCAGTTCTTC. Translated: CARKLIQGGVDLDEQFF.

CDR3: CTSSQDTTGGAEAFF. Here the CDR3 DNA reads TGCACCAGCAGCCAAGATACGACAGGGGGGGCTGAAGCTTTCTTT. The V and J genes are TRBV1 and TRBJ1-1; the table names TRBD1, a call not compared with the DNA. TRBV1 is termed a pseudogene. This CDR3 is 15 amino acids long.

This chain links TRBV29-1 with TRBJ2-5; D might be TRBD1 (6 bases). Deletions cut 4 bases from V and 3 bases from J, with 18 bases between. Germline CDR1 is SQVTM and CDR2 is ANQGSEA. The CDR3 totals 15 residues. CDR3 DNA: TGCAGCGTTGGGTTAGGGGGTTATTCAGAAGAGACCCAGTACTTC. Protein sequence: CSVGLGGYSEETQYF.

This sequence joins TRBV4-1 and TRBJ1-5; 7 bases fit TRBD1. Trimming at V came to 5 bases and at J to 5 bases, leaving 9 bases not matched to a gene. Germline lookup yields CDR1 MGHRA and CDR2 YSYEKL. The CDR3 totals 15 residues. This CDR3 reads CASSLRDRPDQPQHF. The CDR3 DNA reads TGCGCCAGCAGCTTGCGGGACAGACCGGATCAGCCCCAGCATTTT.

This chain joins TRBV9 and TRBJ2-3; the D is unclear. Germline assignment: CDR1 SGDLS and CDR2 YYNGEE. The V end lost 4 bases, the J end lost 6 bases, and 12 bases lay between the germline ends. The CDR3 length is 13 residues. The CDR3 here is CASSPKPMDTQYF. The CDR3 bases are TGTGCCAGCAGCCCGAAGCCTATGGATACGCAGTATTTT.

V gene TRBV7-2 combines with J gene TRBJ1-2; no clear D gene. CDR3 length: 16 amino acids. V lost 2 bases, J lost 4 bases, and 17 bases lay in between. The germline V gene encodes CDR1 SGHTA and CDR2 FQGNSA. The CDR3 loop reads CASSLTGRRYPYGYTF. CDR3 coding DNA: TGTGCCAGCAGCTTAACCGGCAGGCGCTATCCCTATGGCTACACCTTC. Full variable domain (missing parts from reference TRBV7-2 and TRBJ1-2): GAGVSQSPSNKVTEKGKDVELRCDPISGHTALYWYRQSLGQGLEFLIYFQGNSAPDKSGLPSDRFSAERTGGSVSTLTIQRTQQEDSAVYLCASSLTGRRYPYGYTFGSGTRLTVV.

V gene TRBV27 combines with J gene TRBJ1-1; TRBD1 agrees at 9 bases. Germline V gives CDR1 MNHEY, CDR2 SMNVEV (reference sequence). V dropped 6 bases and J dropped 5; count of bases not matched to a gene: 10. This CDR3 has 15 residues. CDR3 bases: TGTGCCAGCAGCCTCACAGGGGGCGTTCGGACTGAAGCTTTCTTT. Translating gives CASSLTGGVRTEAFF.

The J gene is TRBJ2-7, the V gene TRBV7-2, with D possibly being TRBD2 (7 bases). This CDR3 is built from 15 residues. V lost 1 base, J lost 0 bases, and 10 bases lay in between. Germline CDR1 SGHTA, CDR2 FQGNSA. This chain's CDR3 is CASSLGGGLSYEQYF. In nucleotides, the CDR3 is TGTGCCAGCAGCTTAGGGGGGGGCCTCTCCTACGAGCAGTACTTC.

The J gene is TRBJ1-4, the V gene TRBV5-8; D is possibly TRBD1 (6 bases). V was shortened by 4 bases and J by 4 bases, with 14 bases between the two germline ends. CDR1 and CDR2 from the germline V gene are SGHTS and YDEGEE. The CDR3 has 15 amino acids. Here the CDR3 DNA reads TGTGCCAGCAGCGTCACAGGGAATGTTAATGAAAAACTGTTTTTT. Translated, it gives CASSVTGNVNEKLFF.

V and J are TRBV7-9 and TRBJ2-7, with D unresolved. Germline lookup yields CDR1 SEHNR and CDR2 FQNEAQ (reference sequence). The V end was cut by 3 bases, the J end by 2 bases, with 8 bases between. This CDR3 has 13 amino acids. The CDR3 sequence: CASSLLTAYEQYF. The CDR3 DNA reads TGTGCCAGCAGCTTGTTAACAGCCTACGAGCAGTACTTC.

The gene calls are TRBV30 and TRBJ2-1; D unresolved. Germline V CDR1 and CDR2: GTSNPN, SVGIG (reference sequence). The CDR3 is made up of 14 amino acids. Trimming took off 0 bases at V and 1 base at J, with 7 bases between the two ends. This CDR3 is CAWSVYGSYNEQFF. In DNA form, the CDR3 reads TGTGCCTGGAGTGTTTACGGGTCCTACAATGAGCAGTTCTTC. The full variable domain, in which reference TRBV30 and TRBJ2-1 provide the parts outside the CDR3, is SQTIHQWPATLVQPVGSPLSLECTVEGTSNPNLYWYRQAAGRGLQLLFYSVGIGQISSEVPQNLSASRPQDRQFILSSKKLLLSDSGFYLCAWSVYGSYNEQFFGPGTRLTVL.

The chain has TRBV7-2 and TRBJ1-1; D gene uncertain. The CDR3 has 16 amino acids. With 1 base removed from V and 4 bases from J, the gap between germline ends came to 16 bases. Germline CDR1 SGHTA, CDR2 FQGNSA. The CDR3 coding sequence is TGTGCCAGCAGCTTAGTAGGATACCGGGTGGTCACTGAAGCTTTCTTT. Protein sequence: CASSLVGYRVVTEAFF.

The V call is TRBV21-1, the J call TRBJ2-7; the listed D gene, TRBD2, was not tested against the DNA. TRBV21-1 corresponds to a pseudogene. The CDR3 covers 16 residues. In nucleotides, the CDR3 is TGTGCCAGCAGCAAACGAGAGGGCTCAGGCTCCTACGAGCAGTACGTC. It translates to CASSKREGSGSYEQYV.

In nucleotides, the CDR3 is TGCGCCAGCAGCCAAGGGACAGGGTTACACACCGGGGAGCTGTTTTTT. Translated: CASSQGTGLHTGELFF. V and J are TRBV4-1 and TRBJ2-2; 8 bases fit TRBD1. The CDR3 has 16 amino acids. Trimming cost V 1 base and J 3 bases; bases outside gene matches: 4. Germline V gives CDR1 MGHRA, CDR2 YSYEKL.

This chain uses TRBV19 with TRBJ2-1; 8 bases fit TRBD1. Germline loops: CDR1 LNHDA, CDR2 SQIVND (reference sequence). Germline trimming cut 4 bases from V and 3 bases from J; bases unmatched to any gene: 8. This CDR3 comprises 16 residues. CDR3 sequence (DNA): TGTGCCAGTAGTAGCCAACAGACAGGGGACTACAATGAGCAGTTCTTC. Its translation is CASSSQQTGDYNEQFF.

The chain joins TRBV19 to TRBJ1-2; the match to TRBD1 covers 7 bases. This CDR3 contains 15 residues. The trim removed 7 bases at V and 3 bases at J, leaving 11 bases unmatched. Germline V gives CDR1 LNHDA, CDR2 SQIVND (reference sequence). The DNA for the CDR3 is TGTGCCAGTAATAAGAGAACGGGACAGTACTATGGCTACACCTTC. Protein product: CASNKRTGQYYGYTF.

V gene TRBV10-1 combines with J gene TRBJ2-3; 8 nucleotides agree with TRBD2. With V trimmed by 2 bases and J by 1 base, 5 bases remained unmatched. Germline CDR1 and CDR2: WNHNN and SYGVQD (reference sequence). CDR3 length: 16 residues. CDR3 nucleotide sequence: TGCGCCAGCAGTGAGACGGATAGCGGGGGCACAGATACGCAGTATTTT. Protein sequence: CASSETDSGGTDTQYF.

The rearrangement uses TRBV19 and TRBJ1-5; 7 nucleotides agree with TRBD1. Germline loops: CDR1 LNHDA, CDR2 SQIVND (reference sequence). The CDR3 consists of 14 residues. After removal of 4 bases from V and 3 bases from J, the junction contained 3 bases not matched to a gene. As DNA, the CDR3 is TGTGCCAGTAGTACGACAGGGAACAATCAGCCCCAGCATTTT. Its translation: CASSTTGNNQPQHF.

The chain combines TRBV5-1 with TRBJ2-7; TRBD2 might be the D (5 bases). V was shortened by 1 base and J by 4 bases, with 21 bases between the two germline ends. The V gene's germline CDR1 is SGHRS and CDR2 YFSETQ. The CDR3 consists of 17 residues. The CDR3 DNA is TGCGCCAGCAGCTTGTTCGGGGTCAGTCGATCGGATTACGAGCAGTACTTC. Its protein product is CASSLFGVSRSDYEQYF. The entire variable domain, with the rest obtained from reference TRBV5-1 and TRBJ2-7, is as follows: KAGVTQTPRYLIKTRGQQVTLSCSPISGHRSVSWYQQTPGQGLQFLFEYFSETQRNKGNFPGRFSGRQFSNSRSEMNVSTLELGDSALYLCASSLFGVSRSDYEQYFGPGTRLTVT.

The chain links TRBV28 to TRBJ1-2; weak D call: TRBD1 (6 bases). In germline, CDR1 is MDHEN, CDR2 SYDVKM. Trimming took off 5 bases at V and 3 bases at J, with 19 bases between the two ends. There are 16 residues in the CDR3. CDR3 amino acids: CASSPQGLTNYYGYTF. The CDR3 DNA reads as TGTGCCAGCAGTCCACAGGGACTAACCAATTACTATGGCTACACCTTC.

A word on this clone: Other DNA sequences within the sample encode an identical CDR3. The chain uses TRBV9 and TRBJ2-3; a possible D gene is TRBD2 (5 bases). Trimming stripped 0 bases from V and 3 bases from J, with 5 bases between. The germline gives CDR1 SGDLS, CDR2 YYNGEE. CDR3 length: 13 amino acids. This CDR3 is CASSVGGTDTQYF. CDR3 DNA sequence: TGTGCCAGCAGCGTAGGCGGGACAGATACGCAGTATTTT.

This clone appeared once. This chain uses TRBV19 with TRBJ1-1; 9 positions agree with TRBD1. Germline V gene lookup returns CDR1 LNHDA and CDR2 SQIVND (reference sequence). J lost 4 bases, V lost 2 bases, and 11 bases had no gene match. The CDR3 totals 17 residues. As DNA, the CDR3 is TGTGCCAGTAGTATAAATGGACAGGGGTACGTTGGCACTGAAGCTTTCTTT. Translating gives CASSINGQGYVGTEAFF.

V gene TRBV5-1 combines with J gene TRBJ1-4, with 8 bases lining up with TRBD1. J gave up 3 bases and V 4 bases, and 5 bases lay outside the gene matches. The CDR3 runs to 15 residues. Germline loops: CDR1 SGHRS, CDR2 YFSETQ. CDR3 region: CASSPRGPPNEKLFF. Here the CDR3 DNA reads TGCGCCAGCAGCCCCAGGGGGCCCCCTAATGAAAAACTGTTTTTT.

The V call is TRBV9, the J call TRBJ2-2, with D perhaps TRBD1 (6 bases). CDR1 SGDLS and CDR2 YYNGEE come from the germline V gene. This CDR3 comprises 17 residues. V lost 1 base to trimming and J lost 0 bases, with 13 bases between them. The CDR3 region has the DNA TGTGCCAGCAGCGTAACCTCAAGGGGGTCGAACACCGGGGAGCTGTTTTTT. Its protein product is CASSVTSRGSNTGELFF.

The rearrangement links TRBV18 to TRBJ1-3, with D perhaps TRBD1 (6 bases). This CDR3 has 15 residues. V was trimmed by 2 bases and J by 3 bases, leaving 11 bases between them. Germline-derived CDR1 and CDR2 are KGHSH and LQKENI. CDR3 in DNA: TGTGCCAGCTCACCATCGTGGACAGATGGAAACACCATATATTTT. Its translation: CASSPSWTDGNTIYF.

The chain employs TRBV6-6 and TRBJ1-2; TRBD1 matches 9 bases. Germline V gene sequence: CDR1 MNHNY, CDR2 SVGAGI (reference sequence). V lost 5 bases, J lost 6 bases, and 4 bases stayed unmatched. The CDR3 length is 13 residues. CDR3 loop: CASSLGQGDGYTF. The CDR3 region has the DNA TGTGCCAGCAGTCTGGGACAGGGTGATGGCTACACCTTC.

The CDR3 loop reads CASKYRNGYNEQFF. CDR3 DNA sequence: TGTGCCAGCAAGTACAGGAACGGCTACAATGAGCAGTTCTTC. The chain joins TRBV6-1 to TRBJ2-1; maybe TRBD1 (5 bases). CDR3 length: 14 amino acids. V lost 7 bases and J 3 bases, leaving 13 bases between the germline ends. Looked up from germline, CDR1 is MNHNS and CDR2 is SASEGT.

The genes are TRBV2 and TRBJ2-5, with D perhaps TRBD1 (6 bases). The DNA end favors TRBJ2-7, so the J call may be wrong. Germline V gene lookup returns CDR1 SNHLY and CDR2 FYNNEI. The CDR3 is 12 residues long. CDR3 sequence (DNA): TGTGCCAGCAGGGGGGCAACCTACGAGCAGTACTTC. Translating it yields CASRGATYEQYF.

CDR3 sequence: CSVEEGDTEAFF. CDR3 in DNA: TGCAGCGTTGAAGAGGGAGACACTGAAGCTTTCTTT. The V call is TRBV29-1, the J call TRBJ1-1; no definite D call. The CDR3 consists of 12 residues. Per germline, CDR1 SQVTM and CDR2 ANQGSEA. Trimming took off 0 bases at V and 3 bases at J, with 5 bases between the two ends.